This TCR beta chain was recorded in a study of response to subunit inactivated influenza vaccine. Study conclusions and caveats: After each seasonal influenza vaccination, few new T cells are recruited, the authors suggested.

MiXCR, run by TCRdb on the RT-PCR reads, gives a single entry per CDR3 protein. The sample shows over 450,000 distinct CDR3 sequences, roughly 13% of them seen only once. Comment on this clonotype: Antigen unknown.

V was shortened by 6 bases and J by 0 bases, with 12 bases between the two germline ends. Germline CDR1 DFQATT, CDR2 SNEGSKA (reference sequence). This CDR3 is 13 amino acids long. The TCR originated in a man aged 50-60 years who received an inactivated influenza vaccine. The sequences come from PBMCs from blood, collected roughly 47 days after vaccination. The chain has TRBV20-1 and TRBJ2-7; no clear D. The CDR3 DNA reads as TGCAGTGCAAATTACTGGGCCTCCTACGAGCAGTACTTC. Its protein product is CSANYWASYEQYF.